The 10 T cell receptor beta chains given below trace back to one sample, sequenced in a study of CD8 T cell repertoires and HIV-1 epitope variants. What these receptors recognize is not known. TCRdb's table, derived via immunoSEQ multiplex PCR, lists solely in-frame clones and lacks some. This table has 5,500 to 7,500 clones, approximately 70% appearing once. Sequencing used cultured CD8+ T cells derived from PBMCs. The receptors stem from a male donor with HIV.

The chain joins TRBV4-3 to TRBJ1-1; 8 nucleotides line up with TRBD1. The CDR3 loop spans 17 amino acids. CDR1 and CDR2 from the germline V gene are LGHNA and YSLEER. V lost 1 base, J lost 2 bases, and 9 bases stayed unmatched. The DNA of the CDR3 is TGCGCCAGCAGCCAAGTATGGAAACAGGGGGAAAACACTGAAGCTTTCTTT. Translated, it gives CASSQVWKQGENTEAFF.

This clone was observed a handful of times. The rearrangement links TRBV6-5 to TRBJ1-5; tentative D call: TRBD1 (6 bases). The CDR3 covers 13 residues. Germline CDR1 is MNHEY and CDR2 is SVGAGI. The germline V and J ends were trimmed by 4 bases and 6 bases, with 10 bases remaining between them. CDR3 amino acids: CASSLGGAQPQHF. Here the CDR3 DNA reads TGTGCCAGCAGTTTAGGGGGGGCTCAGCCCCAGCATTTT.

This chain links TRBV27 with TRBJ2-2; D may be TRBD1 (5 bases). In germline, CDR1 is MNHEY, CDR2 SMNVEV (reference sequence). Trimming removed 2 bases from V and 5 bases from J, with 12 bases in between. The CDR3 totals 15 residues. The CDR3 protein is CASSLEAPGTGELFF. The CDR3 DNA reads TGTGCCAGCAGTTTAGAGGCCCCAGGGACCGGGGAGCTGTTTTTT.

The chain carries TRBV28 and TRBJ2-4; 8 positions agree with TRBD1. Germline values: CDR1 MDHEN, CDR2 SYDVKM. Trimming took 6 bases from V and 9 from J; bases not matched to a gene: 7. The CDR3 spans 13 residues. In nucleotides, the CDR3 is TGTGCCAGCAGAACCTTCGACAGGGGCATTCAGTACTTC. Translated, it gives CASRTFDRGIQYF.

The gene calls are TRBV7-6 and TRBJ2-7; D call uncertain. The CDR3 extends over 15 amino acids. CDR1 and CDR2 from the germline V gene are SGHVS and FNYEAQ. The V gene lost 1 base and the J gene lost 3 bases, with 13 bases spanning the gap. This chain's CDR3 is CASSLEADSYYEQYF. DNA of the CDR3: TGTGCCAGCAGCTTAGAGGCAGACTCCTACTACGAGCAGTACTTC.

The chain links TRBV18 to TRBJ1-3; TRBD1 agrees at 7 bases. Germline CDR1 and CDR2: KGHSH and LQKENI. V shed 5 bases and J 0 bases; nucleotides not matched to a gene: 4. The CDR3 loop spans 15 amino acids. The CDR3: CASSSDRFSGNTIYF. The CDR3 DNA sequence: TGTGCCAGCTCATCGGACAGGTTCTCTGGAAACACCATATATTTT.

The chain uses TRBV25-1 and TRBJ2-7; the match to TRBD2 covers 16 bases. The CDR3 is 17 residues long. With 7 bases clipped from V and 4 bases from J, the junction kept 10 bases outside the gene matches. The germline CDR1 and CDR2 sequences are MGHDK and SYGVNS. As DNA, the CDR3 is TGTGCCAGCACCCCGGGACTAGCGGGGGGGCCCTTTTACGAGCAGTACTTC. Amino acids: CASTPGLAGGPFYEQYF.

Regarding this clone: The junction departs from the called germline gene at one end, perhaps through a read error. This rearrangement joins TRBV30 to TRBJ2-2, with 9 bases identical to TRBD2. Germline CDR1 and CDR2: GTSNPN and SVGIG (reference sequence). The CDR3 is 17 residues long. In DNA, the CDR3 is TGCGCCTGGCGGCGGGGGGGCCCTATGATCAACACCGGGGAGCTGTTTTTT. Translation: CAWRRGGPMINTGELFF.

This chain connects TRBV7-3 to TRBJ2-3; D not certain. This CDR3 is 14 amino acids long. V was pared by 4 bases and J by 2 bases, with 10 bases between. Per germline, CDR1 SGHTA and CDR2 FQGTGA. The CDR3 DNA follows: TGTGCCAGCAGCTCCCTCCCCTCCACAGATACGCAGTATTTT. It encodes CASSSLPSTDTQYF.

On this clone: One end of the junction does not line up with germline, which may come from a read error. This rearrangement joins TRBV19 to TRBJ2-7, with D hard to call. CDR1 and CDR2 from the germline V gene are LNHDA and SQIVND (reference sequence). The CDR3 extends over 8 amino acids. This chain's CDR3 is CASSMQDF. As DNA, the CDR3 is TGTGCCAGTAGTATGCAGGACTTC. Variable domain in full (rest from reference TRBV19 and TRBJ2-7): DGGITQSPKYLFRKEGQNVTLSCEQNLNHDAMYWYRQDPGQGLRLIYYSQIVNDFQKGDIAEGYSVSREKKESFPLTVTSAQKNPTAFYLCASSMQDFGPGTRLTVT.